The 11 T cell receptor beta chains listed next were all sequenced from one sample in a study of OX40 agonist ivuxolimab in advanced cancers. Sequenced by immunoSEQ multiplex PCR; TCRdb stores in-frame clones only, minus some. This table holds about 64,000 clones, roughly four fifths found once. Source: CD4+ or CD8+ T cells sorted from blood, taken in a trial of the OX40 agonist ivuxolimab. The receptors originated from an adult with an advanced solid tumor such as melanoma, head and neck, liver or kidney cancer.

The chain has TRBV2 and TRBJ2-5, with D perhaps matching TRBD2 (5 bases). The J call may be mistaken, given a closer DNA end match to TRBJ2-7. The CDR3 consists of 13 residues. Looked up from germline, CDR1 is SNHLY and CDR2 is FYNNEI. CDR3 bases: TGTGCCAGCTCGCCGGGGATGAGGTACGAGCAGTACTTC. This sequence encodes CASSPGMRYEQYF.

The CDR3 is CASSLAPKNTQYF. CDR3 in DNA: TGTGCCAGCAGCTTAGCCCCTAAAAATACGCAGTATTTT. The chain combines TRBV11-2 with TRBJ2-3; D is undetermined. The CDR3 extends over 13 amino acids. The V end lost 1 base, the J end lost 7 bases, and 9 bases lay between the germline ends. Germline CDR1 reads SGHAT; CDR2 reads FQNNGV.

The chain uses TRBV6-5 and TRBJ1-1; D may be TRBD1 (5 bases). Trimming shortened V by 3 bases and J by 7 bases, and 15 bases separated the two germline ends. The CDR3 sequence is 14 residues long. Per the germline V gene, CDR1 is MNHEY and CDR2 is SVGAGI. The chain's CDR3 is CASSYQGMGIEAFF. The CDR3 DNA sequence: TGTGCCAGCAGTTATCAGGGCATGGGGATTGAAGCTTTCTTT.

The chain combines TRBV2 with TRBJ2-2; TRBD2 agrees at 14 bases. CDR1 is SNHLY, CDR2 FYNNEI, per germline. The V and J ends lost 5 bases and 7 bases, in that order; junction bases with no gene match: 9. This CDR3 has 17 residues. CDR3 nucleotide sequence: TGTGCCAGCAGTCTGACTAGCGGGAGGGCCCTCGGCGGGGAGCTGTTTTTT. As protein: CASSLTSGRALGGELFF.

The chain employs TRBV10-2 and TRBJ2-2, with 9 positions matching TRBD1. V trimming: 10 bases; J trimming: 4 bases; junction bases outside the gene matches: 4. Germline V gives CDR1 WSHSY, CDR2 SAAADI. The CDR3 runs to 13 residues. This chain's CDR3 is CAIDRGGTGELFF. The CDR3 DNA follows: TGCGCCATAGACAGGGGGGGCACCGGGGAGCTGTTTTTT.

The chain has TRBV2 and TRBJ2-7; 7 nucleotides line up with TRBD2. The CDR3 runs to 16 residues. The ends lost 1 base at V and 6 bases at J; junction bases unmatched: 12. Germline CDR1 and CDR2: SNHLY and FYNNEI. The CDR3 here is CASSEGSGGGLFEQYF. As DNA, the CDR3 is TGTGCCAGCAGTGAAGGGTCTGGGGGAGGGCTTTTCGAGCAGTACTTC.

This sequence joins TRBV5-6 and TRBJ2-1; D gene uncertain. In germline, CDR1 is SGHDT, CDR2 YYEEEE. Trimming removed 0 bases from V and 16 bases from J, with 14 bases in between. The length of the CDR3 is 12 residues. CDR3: CASSLGMSYGFF. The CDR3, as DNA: TGTGCCAGCAGCTTGGGCATGAGCTACGGATTCTTC.

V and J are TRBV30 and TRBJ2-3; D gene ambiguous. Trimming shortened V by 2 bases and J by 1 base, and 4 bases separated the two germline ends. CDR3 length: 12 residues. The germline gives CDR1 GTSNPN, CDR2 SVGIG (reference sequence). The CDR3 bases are TGTGCCTGGAGTATTGGCACAGATACGCAGTATTTT. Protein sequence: CAWSIGTDTQYF.

The CDR3 DNA sequence: TGTGCCAGCACCCGTGGCGGGGGGGCCGTCGAGACCCAGTACTTC. Its protein product is CASTRGGGAVETQYF. This chain links TRBV28 with TRBJ2-5, with 9 positions matching TRBD2. The V and J ends lost 7 bases and 5 bases, in that order; junction bases with no gene match: 11. CDR1 and CDR2 from the germline V gene are MDHEN and SYDVKM. The CDR3 has 15 residues.

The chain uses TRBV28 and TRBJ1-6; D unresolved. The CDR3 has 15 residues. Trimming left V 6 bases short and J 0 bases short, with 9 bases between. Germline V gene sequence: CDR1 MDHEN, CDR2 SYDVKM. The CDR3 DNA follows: TGTGCCAGCAGACCCGGGAGCTCCTATAATTCACCCCTCCACTTT. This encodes CASRPGSSYNSPLHF. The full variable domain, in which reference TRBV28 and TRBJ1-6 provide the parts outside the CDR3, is DVKVTQSSRYLVKRTGEKVFLECVQDMDHENMFWYRQDPGLGLRLIYFSYDVKMKEKGDIPEGYSVSREKKERFSLILESASTNQTSMYLCASRPGSSYNSPLHFGNGTRLTVT.

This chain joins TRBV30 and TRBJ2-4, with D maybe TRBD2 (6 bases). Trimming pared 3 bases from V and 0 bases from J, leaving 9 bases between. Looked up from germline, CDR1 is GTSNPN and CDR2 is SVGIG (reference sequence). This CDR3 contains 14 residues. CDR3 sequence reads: CAWRGGVAKNIQYF. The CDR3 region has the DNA TGTGCCTGGAGGGGGGGAGTAGCCAAAAACATTCAGTACTTC. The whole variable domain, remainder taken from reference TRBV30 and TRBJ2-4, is SQTIHQWPATLVQPVGSPLSLECTVEGTSNPNLYWYRQAAGRGLQLLFYSVGIGQISSEVPQNLSASRPQDRQFILSSKKLLLSDSGFYLCAWRGGVAKNIQYFGAGTRLSVL.